This T cell receptor (beta chain) is drawn from a study of OX40 agonist ivuxolimab in advanced cancers. In the study overall: Ivuxolimab is an agonistic anti-OX40 (CD134) antibody, and patients were treated with it. General study points: People who partly responded at 0.1-3.0 mg/kg had some of the least clonal expansion seen. On average, CD8+ T cells had more expanded clones than CD4+.

This table comes from immunoSEQ multiplex PCR, and its TCRdb copy is limited to in-frame clones, with some not included. The sample has tens of thousands of clones, 88% seen once; the top ten hold roughly 25%. Trimming shortened V by 6 bases and J by 2 bases, and 19 bases separated the two germline ends. The CDR3 consists of 16 residues. The germline gives CDR1 MDHEN, CDR2 SYDVKM. A remark on this clone: The antigen is not known.

Autoimmune disease history or systemic immunosuppression disqualified patients. The chain couples TRBV28 to TRBJ2-5; TRBD1 might be the D (6 bases). This TCR came from an adult with an advanced solid tumor such as melanoma, head and neck, liver or kidney cancer. Here the sequenced sample was CD4+ or CD8+ T cells sorted from blood, taken in a trial of the OX40 agonist ivuxolimab. The CDR3 is CASSPLSGAGQETQYF. For the CDR3, the DNA is TGTGCCAGCAGCCCCTTGTCAGGGGCAGGTCAAGAGACCCAGTACTTC. The entire variable domain, with the rest obtained from reference TRBV28 and TRBJ2-5, is as follows: DVKVTQSSRYLVKRTGEKVFLECVQDMDHENMFWYRQDPGLGLRLIYFSYDVKMKEKGDIPEGYSVSREKKERFSLILESASTNQTSMYLCASSPLSGAGQETQYFGPGTRLLVL.